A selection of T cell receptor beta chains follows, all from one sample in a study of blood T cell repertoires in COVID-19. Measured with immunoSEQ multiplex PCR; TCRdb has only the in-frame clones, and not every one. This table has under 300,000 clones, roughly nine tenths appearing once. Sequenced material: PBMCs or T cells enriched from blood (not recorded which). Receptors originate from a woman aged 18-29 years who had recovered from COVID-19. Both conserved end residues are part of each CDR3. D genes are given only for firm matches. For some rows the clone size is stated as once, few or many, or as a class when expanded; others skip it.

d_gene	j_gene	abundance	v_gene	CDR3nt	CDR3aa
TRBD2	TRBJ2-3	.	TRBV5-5	TGTGCCAGCAGCTTGGTAGGGACTAGCGGATCAGATACGCAGTATTTT	CASSLVGTSGSDTQYF
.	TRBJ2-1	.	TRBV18	TGTGCCAGCTCCCCCGGGGACGGGGGCAATGAGCAGTTCTTC	CASSPGDGGNEQFF
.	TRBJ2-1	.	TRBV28	TGTGCCAGCAGTTTTGCCAGGGACTACAATGAGCAGTTCTTC	CASSFARDYNEQFF
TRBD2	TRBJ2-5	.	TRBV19	TGTGCCAGTCAGGGGCTAGCGGGGGGCCGGGAGACCCAGTACTTC	CASQGLAGGRETQYF
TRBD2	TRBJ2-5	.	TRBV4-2	TGTGCCAGCAGCCCCGGACTAGCGGGGGCCTCGTACCAAGAGACCCAGTACTTC	CASSPGLAGASYQETQYF
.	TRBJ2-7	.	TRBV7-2	TGTGCCAGCAGCTTAAGGTGGGAGAGCTCCTACGAGCAGTACTTC	CASSLRWESSYEQYF
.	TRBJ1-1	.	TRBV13	TGTGCCAGCAGCCTCCGGGCCTCGGGAACTGAAGCTTTCTTT	CASSLRASGTEAFF
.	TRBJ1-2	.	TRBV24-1	TGTGCCACTCCTCCCGAGGATATAGGTGGCTACACCTTC	CATPPEDIGGYTF
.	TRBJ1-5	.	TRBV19	TGTGCCAGTAAACCGCAGGGCGATCAGCCCCAGCATTTT	CASKPQGDQPQHF
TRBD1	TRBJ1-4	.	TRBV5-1	TGCGCCAGCAGCTTTTCGGGGCAGGGGGCTGAAAAACTGTTTTTT	CASSFSGQGAEKLFF
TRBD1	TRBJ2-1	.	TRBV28	TGTGCCAGCAGCCTAAGACAGGGTAGAGGTTCGCGAGAGCAGTTCTTC	CASSLRQGRGSREQFF
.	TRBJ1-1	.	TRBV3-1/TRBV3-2	TGTGCCAGCAGCCAAAAGGGAGGAATCGAAGCTTTCTTT	CASSQKGGIEAFF
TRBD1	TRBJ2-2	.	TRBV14	TGTGCCAGCAGCCTGGACCCGACAGGGGGCTATACCGGGGAGCTGTTTTTT	CASSLDPTGGYTGELFF
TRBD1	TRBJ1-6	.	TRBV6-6	TGTGCCAGCAGCCTCCACGACAGGGCTGGGTTCAGCTCCTATAATTCACCCCTCCACTTT	CASSLHDRAGFSSYNSPLHF
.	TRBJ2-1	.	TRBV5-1	TGCGCCAGCAGCCCGGCGGGTACAGCATACAATGAGCAGTTCTTC	CASSPAGTAYNEQFF
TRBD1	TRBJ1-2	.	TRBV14	TGTGCCAGCAGCCAAGCCCCACGGACAGGGGTTGGCTACACCTTC	CASSQAPRTGVGYTF
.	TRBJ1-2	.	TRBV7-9	TGTGCCAGCAGCCCAGCGGGGGTTGGGGTATATGGCTACACCTTC	CASSPAGVGVYGYTF
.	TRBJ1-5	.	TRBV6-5	TGTGCCACCCTGGACAGCCTCAATCAGCCCCAGCATTTT	CATLDSLNQPQHF
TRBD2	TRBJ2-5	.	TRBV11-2	TGTGCCAGCAGCTTAACCGCGGGGGGGTACCAAGAGACCCAGTACTTC	CASSLTAGGYQETQYF
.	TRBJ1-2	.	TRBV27	TGTGCCAGCAGTTTATCGGGGGGACGGGGCTACACCTTC	CASSLSGGRGYTF
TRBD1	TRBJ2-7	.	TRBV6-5	TGTGCCAGCAGTCGGACAGGGAATGAGCAGTACTTC	CASSRTGNEQYF
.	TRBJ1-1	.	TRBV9	TGTGCCAGCAGCGGAGGGGGGGACACTGAAGCTTTCTTT	CASSGGGDTEAFF
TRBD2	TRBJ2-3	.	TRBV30	TGTGCCTGGAGTGTACAAGGGACTACCACAGATACGCAGTATTTT	CAWSVQGTTTDTQYF
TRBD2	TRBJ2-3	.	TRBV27	TGTGCCAGCAGTTTGTTAGCGGGGGGCCAAGTACAGACAGATACGCAGTATTTT	CASSLLAGGQVQTDTQYF
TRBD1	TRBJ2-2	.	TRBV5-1	TGCGCCAGCAGCTGGACAGGGATTGACACCGGGGAGCTGTTTTTT	CASSWTGIDTGELFF
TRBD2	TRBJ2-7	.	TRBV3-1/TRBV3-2	TGTGCCAGCAGCCAAGTTGCGGCGGGGGTCTCCTACGAGCAGTACTTC	CASSQVAAGVSYEQYF
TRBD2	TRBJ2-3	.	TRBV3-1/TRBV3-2	TGTGCCAGCAGCCAAGTTAGAAGATCTAGCGGGGACGCCACAGATACGCAGTATTTT	CASSQVRRSSGDATDTQYF
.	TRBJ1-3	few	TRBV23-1	TGCGCCAGCAGTCAGCGGGAGGTCTTCCACAGCTCTGGAAACACCATATATTTT	CASSQREVFHSSGNTIYF
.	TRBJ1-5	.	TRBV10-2	TGCGCCAGCAGTGAGTCCGGGGGGAGGCAGCCCCAGCATTTT	CASSESGGRQPQHF
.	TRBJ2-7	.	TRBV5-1	TGCGCCAGCAGCTACTCTAACGGTCCTTACGAGCAGTACTTC	CASSYSNGPYEQYF
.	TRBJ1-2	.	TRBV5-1	TGCGCCAGCAGCTCCCAGGGGCAAGATGGCTACACCTTC	CASSSQGQDGYTF
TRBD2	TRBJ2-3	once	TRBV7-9	TGTGCCAGCAGCTTAGGTACGGGAGGGATAACAGATACGCAGTATTTT	CASSLGTGGITDTQYF
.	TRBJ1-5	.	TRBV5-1	TGCGCCAGCAGCTTGGATGGTGGGAGACAGCCCCAGCATTTT	CASSLDGGRQPQHF
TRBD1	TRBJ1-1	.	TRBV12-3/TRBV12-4	TGTGCCAGTTACAGGGGGCTGGGCACTGAAGCTTTCTTT	CASYRGLGTEAFF
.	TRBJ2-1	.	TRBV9	TGTGCCAGCAGCTTTCAAACGTCTATCAATGAGCAGTTCTTC	CASSFQTSINEQFF
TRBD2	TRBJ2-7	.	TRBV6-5	TGTGCCAGCAAAGCTAGCGGGGGTAACCACGAGCAGTACTTC	CASKASGGNHEQYF
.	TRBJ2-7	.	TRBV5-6	TGTGCCAGCAGCAGGGGAGGACTAAGCTCCTACGAGCAGTACTTC	CASSRGGLSSYEQYF
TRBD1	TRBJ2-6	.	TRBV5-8	TGTGCCAGCAGCATGACAGGGACTGGGGCCAACGTCCTGACTTTC	CASSMTGTGANVLTF
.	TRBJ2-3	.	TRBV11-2	TGTGCCAGCAGCTTAGAACTGGCAGGAACCCCCACAGATACGCAGTATTTT	CASSLELAGTPTDTQYF
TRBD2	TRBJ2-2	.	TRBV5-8	TGTGCCAGCAGCACCGAACTAGCGGGGGGTCTCACCGGGGAGCTGTTTTTT	CASSTELAGGLTGELFF
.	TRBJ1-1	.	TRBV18	TGTGCCAGCTCACCATGGCCGGGGAGGGACACTGAAGCTTTCTTT	CASSPWPGRDTEAFF
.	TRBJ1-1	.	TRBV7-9	TGTGCCAGCAGTACAATTCAGGGCGGCACTGAAGCTTTCTTT	CASSTIQGGTEAFF
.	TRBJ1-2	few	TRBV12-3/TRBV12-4	TGTGCCAGCAGCCCGGACAGAAACTATGGCTACACCTTC	CASSPDRNYGYTF
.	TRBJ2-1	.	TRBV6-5	TGTGCCAGCATCGAGGGGGATGAGCAGTTCTTC	CASIEGDEQFF
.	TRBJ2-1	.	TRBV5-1	TGCGCCAGCAGCTTGGAGCGGGTGAACAATGAGCAGTTCTTC	CASSLERVNNEQFF
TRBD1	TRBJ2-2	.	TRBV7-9	TGTGCCAGCAGCCCCTGGGACAGGGGTAGGGAGCTGTTTTTT	CASSPWDRGRELFF
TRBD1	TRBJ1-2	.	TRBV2	TGTGCCAGCAGTGAATCAAGGACAGGGAACTATGGCTACACCTTC	CASSESRTGNYGYTF
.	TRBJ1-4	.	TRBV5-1	TGCGCCAGCAGCCCCGGGACTTCCCCGGCAACTAATGAAAAACTGTTTTTT	CASSPGTSPATNEKLFF
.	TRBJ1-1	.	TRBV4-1	TGCGCCAGCAGCCAAGGACAAGATGAAGCTTTCTTT	CASSQGQDEAFF
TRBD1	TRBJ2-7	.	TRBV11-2	TGTGCCAGCAGCCCTCACAGGGGCCCACCCTACGAGCAGTACTTC	CASSPHRGPPYEQYF
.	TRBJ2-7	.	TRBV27	TGTGCCAGCAGTTACAGGGAGTGGGTATACGAGCAGTACTTC	CASSYREWVYEQYF
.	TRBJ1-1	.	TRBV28	TGTGCCAGCAGTTTCTCCAGGGCGAACACTGAAGCTTTCTTT	CASSFSRANTEAFF
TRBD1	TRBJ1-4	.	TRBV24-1	TGTGCCACCAGTGAGCGGACAGGGGGCGCCAGGGAAAAACTGTTTTTT	CATSERTGGAREKLFF
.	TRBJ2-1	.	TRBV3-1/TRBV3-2	TGTGCCAGCAGCCACGAGACAGACCTAGTCTACAATGAGCAGTTCTTC	CASSHETDLVYNEQFF